This TCR beta chain is from a study of blood T cell repertoires in COVID-19 (dated by TCRdb to 2019 to 2021). About the study as a whole: The collaborator samples originated in the United States, Italy and Spain and spanned the acute and convalescent phases of COVID-19. The material from the prospective study consisted of cDNA or gDNA derived from T cells, B-cell-depleted T cells, or PBMCs. The dataset comprised deeply sampled blood TCRbeta repertoires from subjects exposed to, actively infected with, or recovered from COVID-19. The repertoires were made available in a free public database intended to serve as a resource for research on the immune response to SARS-CoV-2. The samples were drawn from the first 160 participants of the ongoing ImmuneRACE study and from some 1,300 subjects provided by 6 global collaborators. The sample metadata nearly always contained a de-identified subject ID, COVID-19 status, age in years and sex. Where HLA class I and class II types were available, the types were taken from metadata supplied by the sample provider, not from assay-based typing. Study-wide conclusions, independent of this receptor: How much clinical and demographic metadata was included differed by source and by participant, and the metadata was provided uncurated.

Remarks on this clone: Its antigen target is currently unknown. There are no base qualities to consult, and no much larger clone falls within one base.

From the cysteine through the phenylalanine, the CDR3 covers 14 amino acids. Solely the CDR3 DNA is kept, with 42 bases framed from the first base. CDR1 and CDR2 are read off the germline V gene (reference sequence) as SEHNR and FQNEAQ. Trimming leaves V shorter by 0 bases and J shorter by 5 bases, with the junction holding 3 bases beyond the gene matches. The immunoSEQ Assay, a bias-controlled multiplex PCR, was used to amplify TCRbeta CDR3 regions from genomic DNA. The paper's processing steps were these. Nucleated cell counts per sample were estimated from amplification of reference gene primers within the assay. To quantify the absolute abundance of each unique TCRbeta CDR3 rearrangement, sequence reads were collapsed and filtered. For each sample, productive Simpson clonality was calculated as the square root of Simpson's diversity index across productive rearrangements. This is the immuneACCESS table as TCRdb keeps it, with only in-frame sequences that have V and J called. A part of the clones is gone; compared with another copy, unresolved V genes explain less than half, and the rest is unexplained. The V and J calls and the clone size are those of that table, but D and trimming were determined from the DNA. A total of some 140,000 clones appear in this sample, approximately 84% of them only once. Under 5.5% of the sample lies in the top ten.

Participants in the prospective study were enrolled through a virtual design, were aged about 18 to 100 years, and lived in under 25 United States geographic areas. In the prospective study, participants were assigned to cohorts based on the clinical history participants reported in a screening survey and a study questionnaire. In the prospective study, whole blood, serum and a nasopharyngeal or oropharyngeal swab were collected from each participant by mobile phlebotomists. Participants in the prospective study had the option to provide additional blood draws and questionnaires over an approximately 2-month period. Blood samples from the prospective study were shipped frozen or at room temperature prior to DNA extraction.

Sequenced sample: PBMCs or T cells enriched from blood (not recorded which). This sequence uses TRBV7-9 and TRBJ2-5, with TRBD2 matching 7 junction bases. The source is a man aged 35 to 55 with acute COVID-19. The DNA sequence is given as TGTGCCAGCAGCTTAGCGGGAGGGAAGGAGACCCAGTACTTC. This sequence encodes CASSLAGGKETQYF.